This passage covers 27 T cell receptor beta chains from one sample sequenced in a study of response to subunit inactivated influenza vaccine. TCRdb analysed the RT-PCR reads with MiXCR anew, one entry per CDR3 protein. The data hold some 500,000 distinct CDR3 sequences, with roughly 13% observed a single time. The specimen was PBMCs from blood, collected more than 35 days after vaccination. The receptor source for this set is a man in his forties or fifties who received an inactivated influenza vaccine.

This clonotype was seen repeatedly, ten times or more. The CDR3 nucleotides are TGTGCCAGCAGCGCTAGAGTCACCGGGGAGCTGTTTTTT. Translation: CASSARVTGELFF. The chain carries TRBV7-2 and TRBJ2-2, with D uncertain. V lost 5 bases and J lost 4, with 8 bases in between. The CDR3 contains 13 residues. Germline lookup yields CDR1 SGHTA and CDR2 FQGNSA.

This clonotype was recorded at least ten times. V gene TRBV20-1 combines with J gene TRBJ1-5; D uncertain. Deletions cut 1 base from V and 0 bases from J, with 4 bases between. Germline CDR1 and CDR2: DFQATT and SNEGSKA (reference sequence). The CDR3 runs to 13 residues. The CDR3 here is CSARVSSNQPQHF. CDR3 nucleotides: TGCAGTGCTAGAGTCTCTAGCAATCAGCCCCAGCATTTT.

This clonotype appeared a few times. The chain employs TRBV20-1 and TRBJ1-6, with 8 bases matching TRBD1. V shed 3 bases and J 9 bases; nucleotides not matched to a gene: 7. Germline CDR1 reads DFQATT; CDR2 reads SNEGSKA (reference sequence). CDR3 length equals 14 residues. The CDR3 loop reads CSASTGQASSPLHF. CDR3 coding DNA: TGCAGTGCTAGTACGGGACAGGCCAGTTCACCCCTCCACTTT.

The chain is built from TRBV5-1 and TRBJ1-4; no firm D call. V was shortened by 2 bases and J by 3 bases, with 11 bases between the two germline ends. From germline, CDR1 is SGHRS and CDR2 YFSETQ. The CDR3 extends over 15 amino acids. The CDR3 spells CASSLIAGANEKLFF. The DNA of the CDR3 is TGCGCCAGCAGCTTAATCGCCGGGGCTAATGAAAAACTGTTTTTT.

This clonotype has a count of ten or more. V gene TRBV5-1 combines with J gene TRBJ1-1, with 7 nucleotides matching TRBD1. The J segment lost 1 base and the V segment lost 6 bases, leaving 6 bases of the junction unmatched. The CDR3 consists of 14 residues. Germline CDR1 is SGHRS and CDR2 is YFSETQ. In nucleotides, the CDR3 is TGCGCCAGCATCAGGGACAGCAAGAACACTGAAGCTTTCTTT. Amino acid sequence: CASIRDSKNTEAFF.

This chain joins TRBV9 and TRBJ2-1; 14 bases are shared with TRBD2. The CDR3 has 16 residues. Germline CDR1 and CDR2: SGDLS and YYNGEE. J gave up 4 bases and V 4 bases, and 4 bases lay outside the gene matches. The chain's CDR3 is CASSPRLAGGYNEQFF. The CDR3 coding sequence is TGTGCCAGCAGCCCTAGACTAGCGGGAGGGTACAATGAGCAGTTCTTC.

The chain uses TRBV28 and TRBJ2-3, with TRBD2 matching over 10 bases. Germline V gives CDR1 MDHEN, CDR2 SYDVKM. The CDR3 has 19 amino acids. Trimming cost V 5 bases and J 2 bases; bases outside gene matches: 16. In DNA form, the CDR3 reads TGTGCCAGCAGTGCTCGACCGGGACTAGCGCGGATCTACACAGATACGCAGTATTTT. This gives the protein CASSARPGLARIYTDTQYF. Together with reference TRBV28 and TRBJ2-3, the CDR3 gives the full variable domain: DVKVTQSSRYLVKRTGEKVFLECVQDMDHENMFWYRQDPGLGLRLIYFSYDVKMKEKGDIPEGYSVSREKKERFSLILESASTNQTSMYLCASSARPGLARIYTDTQYFGPGTRLTVL.

A remark on this clonotype: Its ends do not fully match the called genes, so a read error is possible. The V gene is TRBV25-1, the J gene TRBJ2-5, with 7 bases that match TRBD1. The CDR3 runs to 13 residues. CDR1 and CDR2 (germline): MGHDK, SYGVNS. CDR3 in amino acids: CANSDWDSSTQYF. The CDR3 DNA follows: TGTGCCAACAGTGACTGGGACAGCTCGACCCAGTACTTC.

This clonotype was counted a few times. The rearrangement uses TRBV4-3 and TRBJ2-3; 8 bases align to TRBD2. The ends lost 0 bases at V and 4 bases at J; junction bases unmatched: 3. CDR3 length: 15 residues. The germline CDR1 and CDR2 sequences are LGHNA and YSLEER. CDR3: CASSQEIAGPDTQYF. DNA of the CDR3: TGCGCCAGCAGCCAAGAGATAGCGGGACCAGATACGCAGTATTTT.

At least ten counts were recorded for this clonotype. This chain joins TRBV28 and TRBJ2-4, with 9 bases lining up with TRBD1. Germline V lookup: CDR1 MDHEN, CDR2 SYDVKM. The CDR3 extends over 14 amino acids. V shed 4 bases and J 7 bases; nucleotides not matched to a gene: 5. The CDR3 reads CASSSRQGGNIQYF. The CDR3 nucleotides read TGTGCCAGCAGTTCCAGACAGGGGGGGAACATTCAGTACTTC. Looking up the rest from reference TRBV28 and TRBJ2-4 gives the full variable domain: DVKVTQSSRYLVKRTGEKVFLECVQDMDHENMFWYRQDPGLGLRLIYFSYDVKMKEKGDIPEGYSVSREKKERFSLILESASTNQTSMYLCASSSRQGGNIQYFGAGTRLSVL.

This clonotype has ten or more counts. The chain employs TRBV20-1 and TRBJ2-5; 8 nucleotides line up with TRBD1. This CDR3 spans 14 amino acids. Germline trimming cut 6 bases from V and 4 bases from J; bases unmatched to any gene: 10. Per the germline V gene, CDR1 is DFQATT and CDR2 is SNEGSKA (reference sequence). The CDR3 region has the DNA TGCAGTGCCCCCCTGGCAGGGGGCGCAGAGACCCAGTACTTC. Protein: CSAPLAGGAETQYF.

This clonotype was found a few times. J is TRBJ2-2 and V is TRBV20-1, with TRBD2 identical over 9 bases. CDR1 is DFQATT, CDR2 SNEGSKA, per germline (reference sequence). The length of the CDR3 is 17 residues. Trimming cost V 3 bases and J 8 bases; bases outside gene matches: 16. The CDR3: CSARPPAGGSYGGELFF. The CDR3 nucleotides are TGCAGTGCTAGGCCACCAGCGGGGGGCTCGTATGGTGGGGAGCTGTTTTTT.

This clonotype was detected a few times. The chain uses TRBV12-3 or TRBV12-4 and TRBJ2-1; TRBD2 aligns across 10 bases. The CDR3 runs to 14 residues. V was pared by 2 bases and J by 9 bases, with 4 bases of the junction left unmatched. CDR3 nucleotides: TGTGCCAGCAGTTTAACCTGGACTAGCGGTGAGCAGTTCTTC. This gives the protein CASSLTWTSGEQFF.

This clonotype was observed a few times. This chain connects TRBV11-2 to TRBJ2-7; TRBD1 is a possible D gene (6 bases). V lost 4 bases and J lost 3, with 16 bases in between. CDR1 is SGHAT, CDR2 FQNNGV, per germline. This CDR3 is 15 amino acids long. The CDR3 sequence: CASSSQGKGVYEQYF. The CDR3 DNA follows: TGTGCCAGCAGCTCGCAGGGAAAGGGGGTCTACGAGCAGTACTTC.

There are a few counts of this clonotype. This chain uses TRBV7-9 with TRBJ2-7; 9 bases map to TRBD1. The CDR3 totals 16 residues. V was clipped by 5 bases and J by 2 bases; unmatched bases: 10. Per germline, CDR1 SEHNR and CDR2 FQNEAQ (reference sequence). The CDR3 sequence: CASSGSLDRGAYEQYF. CDR3 bases: TGTGCCAGCAGCGGGAGTTTGGACAGGGGAGCCTACGAGCAGTACTTC.

This clonotype was seen a handful of times. J is TRBJ2-2 and V is TRBV12-3 or TRBV12-4; 8 positions match TRBD1. There are 18 residues in the CDR3. Trimming took 1 base from V and 6 from J; bases not matched to a gene: 13. The CDR3 bases are TGTGCCAGCAGTTTAGGGGACAGGTTCCTAGTGGATGCCGGGGAGCTGTTTTTT. Translating gives CASSLGDRFLVDAGELFF.

CDR3 coding DNA: TGTGCCAGCTCCCGACTCGATAGCAATCAGCCCCAGCATTTT. It codes for CASSRLDSNQPQHF. The gene calls are TRBV6-4 and TRBJ1-5; D is unresolved. The CDR3 has 14 residues. Trimming left V 8 bases short and J 0 bases short, with 11 bases between. Germline V gives CDR1 MRHNA, CDR2 SNTAGT.

The chain employs TRBV7-9 and TRBJ2-7, with D perhaps being TRBD1 or TRBD2 (5 bases each). The CDR3 loop spans 14 amino acids. Trimming removed 5 bases at V and 7 bases at J, with 18 bases between. CDR1 and CDR2 from the germline V gene are SEHNR and FQNEAQ (reference sequence). This CDR3 reads CASSPLAGTWEQYF. DNA for the CDR3: TGTGCCAGCAGCCCTTTGGCAGGGACGTGGGAGCAGTACTTC.

The rearrangement uses TRBV29-1 and TRBJ2-2; 11 nucleotides match TRBD1. The CDR3 runs to 16 residues. V gave up 5 bases and J gave up 7 bases; unmatched junction bases: 12. Germline V lookup: CDR1 SQVTM, CDR2 ANQGSEA. This CDR3 reads CSVQYGQGAVGGELFF. The CDR3 nucleotides read TGCAGCGTTCAATATGGACAGGGGGCGGTCGGCGGGGAGCTGTTTTTT.

This clonotype was picked up a small number of times. This sequence joins TRBV4-3 and TRBJ1-4; maybe TRBD1 (6 bases). Germline CDR1 reads LGHNA; CDR2 reads YSLEER. Deletions cut 0 bases from V and 4 bases from J, with 12 bases between. The CDR3 runs 16 residues. CDR3 DNA sequence: TGCGCCAGCAGCCAAGATATTGGCAGGGGTAATGAAAAACTGTTTTTT. This gives the protein CASSQDIGRGNEKLFF.

The rearrangement links TRBV25-1 to TRBJ2-7; 10 bases line up with TRBD2. The CDR3 extends over 13 amino acids. The J segment lost 6 bases and the V segment lost 7 bases, leaving 6 bases of the junction unmatched. Germline V lookup: CDR1 MGHDK, CDR2 SYGVNS. The CDR3 is CASKPSGRGEQYF. The DNA for the CDR3 is TGTGCCAGCAAACCCAGCGGGAGGGGCGAGCAGTACTTC.

The DNA for the CDR3 is TGTGCCATCAGTGAATATGGGGGAATGGAGCAGTACTTC. It codes for CAISEYGGMEQYF. V and J are TRBV10-3 and TRBJ2-7; the D call may be TRBD1 or TRBD2 (5 bases each). Trimming cost V 3 bases and J 7 bases, with 13 bases left between them. The CDR3 is 13 amino acids. CDR1 and CDR2 from the germline V gene are ENHRY and SYGVKD.

The rearrangement uses TRBV12-3 or TRBV12-4 and TRBJ2-5; D unclear. CDR3 length: 14 amino acids. Trimming left V 6 bases short and J 2 bases short, with 13 bases between. The CDR3 DNA reads TGTGCCAGCAGCCTCCCCGACCGGCAAGAGACCCAGTACTTC. Protein product: CASSLPDRQETQYF.

The V and J genes are TRBV20-1 and TRBJ2-1; D may be TRBD1 (5 bases). The germline V gene has CDR1 DFQATT and CDR2 SNEGSKA (reference sequence). V shed 2 bases and J shed 7 bases, with 15 bases lying between them. This CDR3 spans 14 amino acids. CDR3 amino acids: CSARRQGSQNEQFF. In DNA form, the CDR3 reads TGCAGTGCTAGAAGGCAGGGTTCTCAGAATGAGCAGTTCTTC.

The chain links TRBV6-1 to TRBJ2-5, with TRBD2 identical over 11 bases. Losses at the gene ends were 5 bases for V and 0 bases for J; bases not matched to a gene: 14. The CDR3 covers 19 residues. Germline-derived CDR1 and CDR2 are MNHNS and SASEGT. The CDR3 loop is CASSPTLAGGQQYQETQYF. CDR3 nucleotides: TGTGCCAGCAGTCCGACCCTAGCGGGGGGTCAACAGTACCAAGAGACCCAGTACTTC.

This chain joins TRBV28 and TRBJ1-6; D uncertain. The germline CDR1 and CDR2 sequences are MDHEN and SYDVKM. V shed 2 bases and J shed 0 bases, with 8 bases lying between them. The CDR3 is made up of 16 amino acids. The CDR3 coding sequence is TGTGCCAGCAGTTTAATCTCTTTCTCCTATAATTCACCCCTCCACTTT. Protein product: CASSLISFSYNSPLHF.

Many counts were recorded for this clonotype. V and J are TRBV29-1 and TRBJ2-7; 7 nucleotides align to TRBD1. Germline loops: CDR1 SQVTM, CDR2 ANQGSEA. The V gene end was trimmed by 5 bases and the J gene end by 2 bases; junction bases not matched to a gene: 12. This CDR3 has 15 residues. The CDR3 sequence: CSVRVRTGETYEQYF. DNA of the CDR3: TGCAGCGTTCGTGTGCGCACAGGGGAGACCTACGAGCAGTACTTC.